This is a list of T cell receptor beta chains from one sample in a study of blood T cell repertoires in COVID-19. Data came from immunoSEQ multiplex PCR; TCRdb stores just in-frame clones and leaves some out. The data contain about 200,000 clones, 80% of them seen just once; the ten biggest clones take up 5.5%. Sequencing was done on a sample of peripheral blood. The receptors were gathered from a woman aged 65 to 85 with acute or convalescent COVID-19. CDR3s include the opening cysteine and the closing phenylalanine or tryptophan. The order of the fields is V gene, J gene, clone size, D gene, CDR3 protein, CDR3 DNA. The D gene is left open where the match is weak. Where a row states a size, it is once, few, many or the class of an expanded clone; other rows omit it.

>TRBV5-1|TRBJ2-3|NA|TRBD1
CASSLGDRDTQYF
TGCGCCAGCAGCTTGGGGGACAGGGACACGCAGTATTTT
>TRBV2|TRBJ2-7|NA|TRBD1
CARGQGYEQYF
TGTGCCAGGGGACAGGGCTACGAGCAGTACTTC
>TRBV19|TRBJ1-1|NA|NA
CASSINRGSKAFF
TGTGCCAGTAGTATAAATAGAGGGAGCAAAGCTTTCTTT
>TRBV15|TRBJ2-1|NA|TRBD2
CATSNPGLAVEQFF
TGTGCCACCAGCAATCCGGGACTAGCTGTTGAGCAGTTCTTC
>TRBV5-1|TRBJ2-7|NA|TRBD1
CASSLEGIGTASTYEQYF
TGCGCCAGCAGCTTGGAGGGTATTGGGACAGCCTCAACCTACGAGCAGTACTTC
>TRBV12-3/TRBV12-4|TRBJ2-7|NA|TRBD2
CASSSTSGYEQYF
TGTGCCAGCAGCTCGACTAGCGGCTACGAGCAGTACTTC
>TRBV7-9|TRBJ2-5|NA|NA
CASSLLGGGNRETQYF
TGTGCCAGCAGCTTACTGGGTGGCGGGAATCGGGAGACCCAGTACTTC
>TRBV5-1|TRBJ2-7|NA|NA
CASSATGPEQYF
TGCGCCAGCAGTGCGACAGGTCCCGAGCAGTACTTC
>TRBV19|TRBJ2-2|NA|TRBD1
CASEDRAYTGELFF
TGTGCCAGTGAGGACAGGGCCTACACCGGGGAGCTGTTTTTT
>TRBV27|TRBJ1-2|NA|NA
CASSWAGGHYGYTF
TGTGCCAGCAGTTGGGCCGGGGGGCACTATGGCTACACCTTC
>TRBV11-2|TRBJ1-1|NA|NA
CASSLVSTSEAFF
TGTGCCAGCAGCTTAGTGTCAACAAGTGAAGCTTTCTTT
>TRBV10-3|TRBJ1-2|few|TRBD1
CAISPGQGIYGYTF
TGTGCCATCAGTCCTGGACAGGGAATCTATGGCTACACCTTC
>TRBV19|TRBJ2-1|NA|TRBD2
CASSMGRGDYNEQFF
TGTGCCAGTAGTATGGGTCGGGGGGACTACAATGAGCAGTTCTTC
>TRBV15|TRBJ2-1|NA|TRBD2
CATSMKREAEQFF
TGTGCCACCAGCATGAAGCGGGAGGCTGAGCAGTTCTTC
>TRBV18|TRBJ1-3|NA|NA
CASSPGSSGNTIYF
TGTGCCAGCTCACCAGGCAGCTCTGGAAACACCATATATTTT
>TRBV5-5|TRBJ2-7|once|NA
CASTPGLYLYEQYF
TGTGCCAGCACCCCGGGACTCTACCTCTACGAGCAGTACTTC
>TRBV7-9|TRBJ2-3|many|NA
CASSTRQVTDTQYF
TGTGCCAGCAGCACCCGACAGGTCACAGATACGCAGTATTTT
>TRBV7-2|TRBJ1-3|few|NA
CASSLSGASSGNTIYF
TGTGCCAGCAGCTTATCAGGGGCGAGCTCTGGAAACACCATATATTTT
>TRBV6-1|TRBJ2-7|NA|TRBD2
CASSEGTSLKEQYF
TGTGCCAGCAGTGAAGGGACTAGCCTTAAAGAGCAGTACTTC
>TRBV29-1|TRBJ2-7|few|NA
CSVVGGQLNYEQYF
TGCAGCGTTGTAGGGGGTCAGCTCAACTACGAGCAGTACTTC
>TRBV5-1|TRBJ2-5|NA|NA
CASSLQETQYF
TGCGCCAGCAGTCTCCAAGAGACCCAGTACTTC
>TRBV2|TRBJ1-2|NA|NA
CASSEDRRRGYTF
TGTGCCAGCAGTGAGGACAGAAGGAGGGGCTACACCTTC
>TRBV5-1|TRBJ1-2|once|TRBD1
CASSPQTGAGYGYTF
TGCGCCAGCAGTCCTCAGACAGGGGCTGGGTATGGCTACACCTTC